Listed here are 3 T cell receptor beta chains from one sample, sequenced in a study of regulatory T cells in long-lasting Graves disease. Arm-PCR of CDR3 regions with iRepertoire HTBI primers generated TCR beta libraries. TCRdb recomputed calls from the multiplex PCR reads with MiXCR, one row per CDR3 protein. Found here are approximately 540,000 distinct CDR3 sequences, 12% of them singletons; the top ten hold roughly 8.9%. Time point: newly diagnosed GD, antithyroid drugs for less than 3 months. RNA extracted from PBMCs served as the sequencing template. Separately, the same data were catalogued under a study of T cells in Graves' hyperthyroidism and ophthalmopathy.

The sample consisted of peripheral blood mononuclear cells (PBMCs), taken at new diagnosis, from a patient treated with antithyroid drugs. The source is a woman under 40 with Graves disease.

This clonotype appeared many times. As DNA, the CDR3 is TGCGCCAGCAGGGTGACTGATAATCAGCCCCAGCATTTT. Amino acid sequence: CASRVTDNQPQHF. The chain combines TRBV10-2 with TRBJ1-5; unclear D gene. This CDR3 has 13 amino acids. Germline assignment: CDR1 WSHSY and CDR2 SAAADI. V was clipped by 6 bases and J by 4 bases, with 10 bases between them.

This clonotype was seen repeatedly, ten times or more. The rearrangement joins TRBV11-2 to TRBJ1-1; unclear D gene. Trimming removed 3 bases at V and 7 bases at J, with 21 bases between. CDR1 is SGHAT, CDR2 FQNNGV, per germline. The length of the CDR3 is 16 residues. The CDR3 spells CASSFAPDLFKGEAFF. Here the CDR3 DNA reads TGTGCCAGCAGCTTCGCCCCGGACCTTTTCAAGGGTGAAGCTTTCTTT.

This clonotype was picked up many times. This chain uses TRBV7-9 with TRBJ2-1, with 8 bases that match TRBD2. The CDR3 has 15 residues. Trimming cost V 1 base and J 5 bases; bases outside gene matches: 4. Germline CDR1 and CDR2: SEHNR and FQNEAQ (reference sequence). CDR3 protein: CASSLEAGVHNEQFF. CDR3 nucleotide sequence: TGTGCCAGCAGCTTAGAAGCGGGAGTCCACAATGAGCAGTTCTTC.